The clone carrying this T cell receptor beta chain was picked up a small number of times. The CDR3 length is 11 residues. Per the germline V gene, CDR1 is SGHDT and CDR2 is YYEEEE. V gave up 7 bases and J gave up 5 bases, with 9 bases separating them. This specimen belongs to a study of blood T cell repertoires in COVID-19. Measured with immunoSEQ multiplex PCR; TCRdb has only the in-frame clones, and not every one. The sample carries roughly 34,000 clones, about 88% recorded once. The J gene is TRBJ2-5, the V gene TRBV5-6; D remains unclear. This sequence was found in an elderly woman with active or convalescent COVID-19. The sample was peripheral blood. This chain's CDR3 is CASSSRETQYF. The CDR3 coding sequence is TGTGCCAGCTCCTCGCGGGAGACCCAGTACTTC. Variable domain in full (rest from reference TRBV5-6 and TRBJ2-5): DAGVTQSPTHLIKTRGQQVTLRCSPKSGHDTVSWYQQALGQGPQFIFQYYEEEERQRGNFPDRFSGHQFPNYSSELNVNALLLGDSALYLCASSSRETQYFGPGTRLLVL.